The 8 T cell receptor beta chains reported below all come from one sample, sequenced in a study of CD8+CD57+ T cells in acquired aplastic anemia. For CDR3 and TCR beta VDJ profiling, genomic DNA was the template used. TCRdb reprocessed the reads with MiXCR, giving one entry per CDR3 protein. The sample gives around 190,000 distinct CDR3 sequences, roughly half of which show up once; 16% is in the top ten. The specimen sequenced was sorted CD4+, CD8+, or CD8+CD57+ T cells (not recorded which) from PBMCs. The receptors come from a human donor in good health, serving as a control.

This chain uses TRBV4-2 with TRBJ1-2; D is perhaps TRBD1 (5 bases). V was shortened by 4 bases and J by 8 bases, with 14 bases between the two germline ends. The CDR3 runs to 13 residues. In germline, CDR1 is LGHNA, CDR2 YNFKEQ. CDR3 in DNA: TGTGCCAGCAGCCGAGTATTAGGGGAAGGCTACACCTTC. It codes for CASSRVLGEGYTF.

The genes are TRBV20-1 and TRBJ2-7, with 9 bases fitting TRBD1. The CDR3 is 14 residues long. Germline V gene data show CDR1 as DFQATT and CDR2 as SNEGSKA (reference sequence). After removal of 5 bases from V and 3 bases from J, the junction contained 8 bases not matched to a gene. Here the CDR3 DNA reads TGCAGTGCTCCTCCAACGGGACAGGGCTACGAGCAGTACTTC. Translation: CSAPPTGQGYEQYF.

This clonotype was observed many times. CDR3 in amino acids: CASSSRGRPQHF. The CDR3 nucleotides are TGTGCCAGCAGCTCAAGGGGACGGCCCCAGCATTTT. V usage is TRBV5-6 and J usage is TRBJ1-5, with TRBD1 as a possible D gene (5 bases). V lost 3 bases to trimming and J lost 9 bases, with 10 bases between them. Germline V lookup: CDR1 SGHDT, CDR2 YYEEEE. The CDR3 length is 12 residues.

This clonotype came up many times. The chain joins TRBV7-2 to TRBJ2-1; TRBD2 aligns across 10 bases. Germline-derived CDR1 and CDR2 are SGHTA and FQGNSA. V lost 5 bases, J lost 8 bases, and 12 bases stayed unmatched. The length of the CDR3 is 16 residues. The CDR3 loop is CASSLQPSGGADEQFF. The CDR3 DNA reads TGTGCCAGCAGCCTGCAACCGAGCGGGGGGGCCGATGAGCAGTTCTTC.

J is TRBJ2-7 and V is TRBV2; 9 positions match TRBD1. The CDR3 consists of 15 residues. Trimming took 3 bases from V and 5 from J; bases not matched to a gene: 8. Germline V lookup: CDR1 SNHLY, CDR2 FYNNEI. Here the CDR3 reads CASSEVQGANDEQYF. In nucleotides, the CDR3 is TGTGCCAGCAGTGAGGTACAGGGGGCAAACGACGAGCAGTACTTC.

This clonotype was counted between two and nine times. Here the CDR3 DNA reads TGTGCCAGCAGCCCACTACCGGGACCAATGGCTGGCTACACCTTC. It translates to CASSPLPGPMAGYTF. J is TRBJ1-2 and V is TRBV6-2 or TRBV6-3, with a tentative D call TRBD1 (5 bases). This CDR3 region has 15 residues. V was clipped by 6 bases and J by 7 bases, with 21 bases between them. Germline V CDR1 and CDR2: MNHEY, SVGEGT.

Ten or more counts support this clonotype. This chain joins TRBV7-3 and TRBJ2-7, with D possibly being TRBD1 or TRBD2 (5 bases each). The CDR3 sequence is 13 residues long. Trimming removed 5 bases at V and 1 base at J, with 9 bases between. Germline-derived CDR1 and CDR2 are SGHTA and FQGTGA. The CDR3 reads CASSRDGSYEQYF. The DNA of the CDR3 is TGTGCCAGCAGCCGGGACGGGTCCTACGAGCAGTACTTC.

The table lists this clonotype with many counts. This chain uses TRBV7-8 with TRBJ2-3; TRBD1 might be the D (6 bases). Germline loops: CDR1 SGHVS, CDR2 FQNEAQ. This CDR3 has 15 amino acids. V dropped 1 base and J dropped 5 bases, with 13 bases sitting between them. CDR3 bases: TGTGCCAGCAGCTTAGTGATGGGGGCGGGAGATACGCAGTATTTT. Protein product: CASSLVMGAGDTQYF.